Listed below are T cell receptor beta chains from one sample, sequenced in a study of T cell responses to AZD1222 COVID-19 vaccine. The protocol was immunoSEQ multiplex PCR, while the TCRdb copy is restricted to in-frame clones and leaves out a portion. The sample has over 140,000 clones; roughly 92% are singletons. The sample was peripheral blood, taken on day 0 of AZD1222 vaccination. Source of these receptors: an adult in good health. The CDR3 runs from the conserved cysteine through the conserved F or W. The D gene is left open where the match is weak. The size of a clone is reported for some rows only, either as once, few or many, or as a class for expanded clones.

>TRBJ1-1|NA|TRBV18|NA
TGTGCCAGCTCAGCGGATATGAACACTGAAGCTTTCTTT
CASSADMNTEAFF
>TRBJ2-7|NA|TRBV25-1|NA
TGTGCCAGCAGTGTGGGGTCCTACGAGCAGTACTTC
CASSVGSYEQYF
>TRBJ1-4|NA|TRBV3-1/TRBV3-2|NA
TGTGCCAGCAGCCCCTGGACGGAGAATGAAAAACTGTTTTTT
CASSPWTENEKLFF
>TRBJ1-4|NA|TRBV10-3|TRBD1
TGTGCCATCAGTGAGTGGGGACAGGGTAATGAAAAACTGTTTTTT
CAISEWGQGNEKLFF
>TRBJ1-2|NA|TRBV7-2|TRBD1
TGTGCCAGCAGCGTAACCGGGACAGGGGGCATTAATGGCTACACCTTC
CASSVTGTGGINGYTF
>TRBJ2-7|once|TRBV28|NA
TGTGCCAGCAGTCCTGCGGGGACCTCAGAGGGCGGGCAGTACTTC
CASSPAGTSEGGQYF
>TRBJ2-1|NA|TRBV6-1|TRBD2
TGTGCCAGCAGTGAAGCTAGCGGTTTGACTAGCAAGCTGCATGAGCAGTTCTTC
CASSEASGLTSKLHEQFF
>TRBJ2-2|NA|TRBV7-2|NA
TGTGCCAGCAGCCCAGGGACCCTGAGGACCGGGGAGCTGTTTTTT
CASSPGTLRTGELFF
>TRBJ2-1|NA|TRBV24-1|TRBD2
TGTGCCACCAGTGATTTCAGCGGGGGGTCCTACAATGAGCAGTTCTTC
CATSDFSGGSYNEQFF
>TRBJ2-1|NA|TRBV7-8|NA
TGTGCCAGCAGCTTAGTGGCGTTACAGGTTGAGCAGTTCTTC
CASSLVALQVEQFF
>TRBJ1-5|NA|TRBV15|NA
NA
CATSILDREGQPQHF
>TRBJ2-3|NA|TRBV10-2|NA
TGCGCCAGCAGTGAGTCGATAGGTGGGAGTTACACAGATACGCAGTATTTT
CASSESIGGSYTDTQYF
>TRBJ1-1|NA|TRBV13|NA
TGTGCCAGCAGCGCGGGTGGCACTGAAGCTTTCTTT
CASSAGGTEAFF
>TRBJ2-7|NA|TRBV28|NA
TGTGCCAGCAGTCCCAACTCACTCAGGCAGTACTTC
CASSPNSLRQYF
>TRBJ2-3|NA|TRBV10-3|NA
TGTGCCATCAGTGAGTCGTTGGGCCTCTCTACACCCGATACGCAGTATTTT
CAISESLGLSTPDTQYF
>TRBJ2-1|NA|TRBV28|NA
TGTGCCACCCTCCTGACCGAGGGGATTGTTTTTGAGCAGTTCTTC
CATLLTEGIVFEQFF
>TRBJ2-2|NA|TRBV11-2|NA
TGTGCCAGCAGCCAAGGAGGCAGATGGGACACCGGGGAGCTGTTTTTT
CASSQGGRWDTGELFF
>TRBJ1-1|NA|TRBV6-5|NA
TGTGCCAGCAGAGACATACCCGAAACTGAAGCTTTCTTT
CASRDIPETEAFF
>TRBJ2-7|NA|TRBV5-1|TRBD1
TGCGCCAGCAGCTCGTCGACAGGGTCCTACGAGCAGTACTTC
CASSSSTGSYEQYF
>TRBJ2-5|NA|TRBV7-9|NA
TGTGCCAGCAGGGGGCTGGGGTACCAAGAGACCCAGTACTTC
CASRGLGYQETQYF
>TRBJ2-7|NA|TRBV2|NA
TGTGCCAGCAGTGAGCAGGGTTACGAGCAGTACTTC
CASSEQGYEQYF
>TRBJ1-6|NA|TRBV20-1|NA
TGCAGTGCTAGTAAAGATGATAATTCACCCCTCCACTTT
CSASKDDNSPLHF
>TRBJ2-3|NA|TRBV7-2|TRBD2
TGTGCCAGCAGCGCCCAAGCGGGAGGGAACACAGATACGCAGTATTTT
CASSAQAGGNTDTQYF
>TRBJ1-3|once|TRBV5-1|NA
TGCGCCAGCAGCTTAGGTGGACCTTCAGGAAACACCATATATTTT
CASSLGGPSGNTIYF
>TRBJ1-4|NA|TRBV5-1|NA
TGCGCCAGCAACAAGGGACTGGAGAATGAAAAACTGTTTTTT
CASNKGLENEKLFF
>TRBJ2-3|NA|TRBV28|NA
TGTGCCAGCAGTTACAGGGACACAGATACGCAGTATTTT
CASSYRDTDTQYF
>TRBJ1-1|NA|TRBV3-1/TRBV3-2|TRBD1
TGTGCCAGCAGCCAAATGACAGGGAGTGAAGCTTTCTTT
CASSQMTGSEAFF
>TRBJ2-7|NA|TRBV5-4|TRBD2
TGTGCCAGCAGCCCCGGACCAGCGGGGGTGCCCTTGTCCTACGAGCAGTACTTC
CASSPGPAGVPLSYEQYF
>TRBJ1-5|NA|TRBV2|NA
TGTGCCAGCAGTTCTCGACTGGCCGGTGGCAATCAGCCCCAGCATTTT
CASSSRLAGGNQPQHF
>TRBJ2-5|NA|TRBV5-1|TRBD1
TGCGCCAGCAGCTACCGGGACAGTGTACCAGGGACCCAGTACTTC
CASSYRDSVPGTQYF
>TRBJ2-1|NA|TRBV7-9|TRBD1
TGTGCCAGCAGCTCCCGTCAGACAGGGGCAATACCTTTTTACAATGAGCAGTTCTTC
CASSSRQTGAIPFYNEQFF
>TRBJ2-1|NA|TRBV5-1|NA
TGCGCCAGCAGCTTGATCGTAGCGGAGAACAATGAGCAGTTCTTC
CASSLIVAENNEQFF
>TRBJ2-1|once|TRBV9|NA
TGTGCCAGCAGCGTAGGTTCCTACAATGAGCAGTTCTTC
CASSVGSYNEQFF
>TRBJ2-1|NA|TRBV7-7|TRBD1
TGTGCTAGCAGCTTAGCAGGGGGCAATGAGCAGTTCTTC
CASSLAGGNEQFF
>TRBJ1-2|NA|TRBV6-6|NA
TGTGCCAGCAGTTACTCAGGGGTTGAGGGCTACACCTTC
CASSYSGVEGYTF
>TRBJ2-7|NA|TRBV28|NA
TGTGCCAGCACGTCAGGGAGATCCTACGAGCAGTACTTC
CASTSGRSYEQYF
>TRBJ1-4|NA|TRBV5-5|TRBD1
TGTGCCAGCAGCTTTCTTGGAGGGACAGGGAATGAAAAACTGTTTTTT
CASSFLGGTGNEKLFF
>TRBJ2-1|NA|TRBV24-1|TRBD1
TGTGCCACCAAGGGACAGGGGAACGAGCAGTTCTTC
CATKGQGNEQFF
>TRBJ2-7|few|TRBV6-1|TRBD1
TGTGCCAGCAGTGAAGGGGGACAGGGGGGACCAAGACCGTACGAGCAGTACTTC
CASSEGGQGGPRPYEQYF